A selection of T cell receptor beta chains follows, all from one sample in a study of CD8 T cells in Susac syndrome. In TCRdb, the immunoSEQ multiplex PCR reads were re-called with MiXCR into one record per CDR3 protein. The repertoire includes 20,000 or so distinct CDR3 sequences, roughly 95% of them detected once, and about 0.23% sits in the top ten. The sequencing input was CD8+ T cells from PBMCs. Receptor source: a human donor in good health. Each CDR3 is given with its conserved first and last residue. Fields, in order: J gene, V gene, CDR3 protein.

j_call: TRBJ2-7
v_call: TRBV7-2
cdr3_aa: CASSHTSGSYEQYF

j_call: TRBJ2-7
v_call: TRBV5-1
cdr3_aa: CASSLAGTVIYEQYF

j_call: TRBJ2-3
v_call: TRBV4-1
cdr3_aa: CASSQASRGLGRDTDTQYF

j_call: TRBJ2-7
v_call: TRBV10-1
cdr3_aa: CASSGSRVRTYEQYF

j_call: TRBJ2-7
v_call: TRBV7-6
cdr3_aa: CASSAGQSSYEQYF

j_call: TRBJ2-1
v_call: TRBV7-9
cdr3_aa: CASRPLVEGYNEQFF

j_call: TRBJ1-3
v_call: TRBV4-2
cdr3_aa: CASSQDWGDRSENTIYF

j_call: TRBJ1-4
v_call: TRBV28
cdr3_aa: CASSPQTEWVPATNEKLFF

j_call: TRBJ1-2
v_call: TRBV5-1
cdr3_aa: CASSPREGWKDGYTF

j_call: TRBJ1-1
v_call: TRBV7-9
cdr3_aa: CASSASTGGGNTEAFF

j_call: TRBJ2-7
v_call: TRBV9
cdr3_aa: CASSVGLADSYEQYF

j_call: TRBJ2-2
v_call: TRBV15
cdr3_aa: CATSREAPTGELFF

j_call: TRBJ2-3
v_call: TRBV24-1
cdr3_aa: CATSDPDLVRSPSTDTQYF

j_call: TRBJ1-5
v_call: TRBV7-9
cdr3_aa: CASSPGDYSNQPQHF

j_call: TRBJ2-3
v_call: TRBV6-5
cdr3_aa: CASSNKYTDTQYF

j_call: TRBJ2-3
v_call: TRBV28
cdr3_aa: CASGGWSSQYF

j_call: TRBJ2-7
v_call: TRBV20-1
cdr3_aa: CSARSGSSYEQYF

j_call: TRBJ2-6
v_call: TRBV4-2
cdr3_aa: CASSQELVQGLSSGANVLTF

j_call: TRBJ1-2
v_call: TRBV11-1
cdr3_aa: CASSLREDRIYGYTF

j_call: TRBJ1-5
v_call: TRBV27
cdr3_aa: CASSHIGTAGDQPQHF

j_call: TRBJ2-7
v_call: TRBV28
cdr3_aa: CASRAGSSYEQYF

j_call: TRBJ2-2
v_call: TRBV27
cdr3_aa: CASSFVGGPPGELFF

j_call: TRBJ2-3
v_call: TRBV3-1
cdr3_aa: CASSHRTSSQDTQYF

j_call: TRBJ2-7
v_call: TRBV20-1
cdr3_aa: CSARRGISYEQYF

j_call: TRBJ1-5
v_call: TRBV20-1
cdr3_aa: CSAREDSRSNQPQHF

j_call: TRBJ2-7
v_call: TRBV6-2/TRBV6-3
cdr3_aa: CASSFVWYEQYF

j_call: TRBJ2-5
v_call: TRBV12-3/TRBV12-4
cdr3_aa: CASSLDRDALETQYF

j_call: TRBJ2-7
v_call: TRBV5-1
cdr3_aa: CASSLGYDAYEQYF

j_call: TRBJ2-5
v_call: TRBV6-1
cdr3_aa: CASSEGGVIVGETQYF

j_call: TRBJ1-4
v_call: TRBV7-8
cdr3_aa: CASSLYEDSFEKLFF

j_call: TRBJ2-1
v_call: TRBV11-2
cdr3_aa: CASSGPGGNYNEQFF

j_call: TRBJ2-7
v_call: TRBV28
cdr3_aa: CASRPGQGFYEQYF

j_call: TRBJ1-2
v_call: TRBV28
cdr3_aa: CASGDVSGYTF

j_call: TRBJ2-3
v_call: TRBV7-9
cdr3_aa: CASSPSDWDNTDTQYF

j_call: TRBJ2-1
v_call: TRBV6-5
cdr3_aa: CASSYGDSYNEQFF

j_call: TRBJ2-3
v_call: TRBV23-1
cdr3_aa: CASSLRFLLAGGPTDTQYF

j_call: TRBJ2-1
v_call: TRBV6-5
cdr3_aa: CASRLTGEGFNEQFF

j_call: TRBJ2-5
v_call: TRBV7-8
cdr3_aa: CASSLDSTGETQYF

j_call: TRBJ2-1
v_call: TRBV2
cdr3_aa: CASSEARGLGLTGQFF

j_call: TRBJ2-1
v_call: TRBV4-2
cdr3_aa: CASSHRLAGGNEQFF

j_call: TRBJ1-1
v_call: TRBV20-1
cdr3_aa: CSARDRGLNTEAFF

j_call: TRBJ1-2
v_call: TRBV27
cdr3_aa: CASSLSQGSNYGYTF